The present entry profiles one TCR beta chain with its context. This clone was found a few times. Its cognate antigen has yet to be identified. Nothing much larger sits one base from this clone, and base qualities are not available. The immunoSEQ Assay, a bias-controlled multiplex PCR, was used to amplify TCRbeta CDR3 regions from genomic DNA. For the original study's pipeline: Within the assay, amplification of reference gene primers was used to estimate how many nucleated cells each sample contained. Sequence reads were collapsed and filtered to measure the absolute abundance of every unique TCRbeta CDR3 rearrangement. For each sample, productive Simpson clonality was calculated by taking the square root of Simpson's diversity index across productive rearrangements. The source is immuneACCESS, and TCRdb retained only in-frame sequences with V and J called. Part of the clones is not carried over; for the studies checked, unresolved V genes explain less than half of this, and the remainder is unexplained. The DNA gave D and trimming, while V, J and clone size come from that table. For this sample the table gives tens of thousands of clones, of which approximately 90% were detected only once. 1% to 1.5% of the sample is taken by the ten largest.

The data were obtained in a study of blood T cell repertoires in COVID-19 (dated by TCRdb to between 2020 and 2021). With regard to the full study: The collaborator samples originated in the United States, Italy and Spain and spanned the acute and convalescent phases of COVID-19. The material from the prospective study consisted of cDNA or gDNA derived from T cells, B-cell-depleted T cells, or PBMCs. Deeply sampled blood TCRbeta repertoires from subjects exposed to, actively infected with, or recovered from COVID-19 were included in the dataset. The repertoires were released in a freely available public database intended as a resource for research on the immune response to SARS-CoV-2. The samples were drawn from two sources: the first 160 participants of the ongoing ImmuneRACE study, and 1,000 to 1,500 subjects contributed by 6 global collaborators. A de-identified subject ID, COVID-19 status, age in years and sex were almost always included in the sample metadata. Where available, HLA class I and class II types were obtained from metadata supplied by the sample provider rather than from assay-based typing. What the research found in general, with its limitations: Clinical and demographic metadata were provided uncurated, with the amount varying by source and participant.

Participants in the prospective study were aged roughly 18 to 89 years, lived in about two dozen United States geographic areas, and enrolled through a virtual design. In the prospective study, participants were assigned to cohorts based on the clinical history participants reported in a screening survey and a study questionnaire. Mobile phlebotomists in the prospective study collected whole blood, serum and a nasopharyngeal or oropharyngeal swab from every participant. Participants in the prospective study had the option to provide additional blood draws and questionnaires over an approximately 2-month period. Blood samples from the prospective study were shipped frozen or at room temperature prior to DNA extraction. Germline trimming: 4 bases from V, 0 bases from J; junction bases outside gene matches: 8. As encoded in the germline V gene (reference sequence), CDR1 is LGHDT while CDR2 is YNNKEL. Reading from cysteine to phenylalanine, the CDR3 counts 18 amino acids. The entry retains the CDR3 DNA only, 54 bases that are in frame from base 1.

This TCR was sampled from a woman in her 50s with acute COVID-19. Sequenced: PBMCs or T cells enriched from blood (not recorded which). This receptor chain uses TRBV3-1 (or the pseudogene TRBV3-2) and TRBJ2-6; 8 central bases correspond to TRBD2. For the CDR3, the sequence is CASSRRGASDSGANVLTF. In nucleotide form, the sequence is TGTGCCAGCAGCCGGCGGGGGGCCTCTGACTCTGGGGCCAACGTCCTGACTTTC.